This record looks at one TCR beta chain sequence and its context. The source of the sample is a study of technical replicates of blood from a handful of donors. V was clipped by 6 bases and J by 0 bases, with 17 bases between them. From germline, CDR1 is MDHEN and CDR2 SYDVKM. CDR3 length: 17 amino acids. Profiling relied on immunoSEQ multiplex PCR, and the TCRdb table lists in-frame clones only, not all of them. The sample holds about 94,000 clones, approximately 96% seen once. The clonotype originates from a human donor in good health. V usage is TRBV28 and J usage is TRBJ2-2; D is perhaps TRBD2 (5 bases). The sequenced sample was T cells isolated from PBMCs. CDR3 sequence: CASSRGGVSSNTGELFF. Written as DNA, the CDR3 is TGTGCCAGCAGCCGTGGAGGAGTTTCATCGAACACCGGGGAGCTGTTTTTT.